This is a list of T cell receptor beta chains from one sample in a study of post-analysis software for immune sequencing data. One entry per CDR3 protein results from TCRdb running MiXCR on the PCR reads. The sample comprises 800,000 to 950,000 distinct CDR3 sequences, about 57% of which are singletons, and about 4.8% rests with the top ten. The sequencing sample was made of blood. The receptors stem from a girl between 10 and 17 years old with multiple sclerosis. CDR3s include the opening cysteine and the closing phenylalanine or tryptophan. Fields, in order: D gene, clone size, J gene, V gene, CDR3 DNA, CDR3 protein. A D gene is named only where the DNA matches it firmly. Clone sizes are given selectively: once, few, many, or a class where the clone is expanded.

D gene: -; clone size: few; J gene: TRBJ2-5; V gene: TRBV7-2; CDR3 DNA: TGTGCCAGCAGCTCCGGACAGCCCCCAGAGACCCAGTACTTC; CDR3 protein: CASSSGQPPETQYF
D gene: TRBD2; clone size: once; J gene: TRBJ2-7; V gene: TRBV5-5; CDR3 DNA: TGTGCCAGCAGCTTGACTAGCGGATCAACAACCTACGAGCAGTACTTC; CDR3 protein: CASSLTSGSTTYEQYF
D gene: -; clone size: few; J gene: TRBJ1-2; V gene: TRBV12-3/TRBV12-4; CDR3 DNA: TGTGCCAGCAAAGGGACCGGCGGCCCGGGCTACACCTTC; CDR3 protein: CASKGTGGPGYTF
D gene: TRBD2; clone size: -; J gene: TRBJ2-1; V gene: TRBV29-1; CDR3 DNA: TGCAGCGTTGACCCACGCCGGGGGGATGAGCAGTTCTTC; CDR3 protein: CSVDPRRGDEQFF
D gene: -; clone size: few; J gene: TRBJ2-7; V gene: TRBV18; CDR3 DNA: TGTGCCAGCTCACCACTAGGGTACCACGAGCAGTACTTC; CDR3 protein: CASSPLGYHEQYF
D gene: -; clone size: few; J gene: TRBJ2-7; V gene: TRBV21-1; CDR3 DNA: TGTGCCAGCACCCCCAAGGAGGCGGGGGACTCCTACGAGCAGTACTTC; CDR3 protein: CASTPKEAGDSYEQYF
D gene: TRBD2; clone size: -; J gene: TRBJ2-1; V gene: TRBV7-3; CDR3 DNA: TGTGCCAGCAGCCCGGGCCCGGGACTAGCGGGATACAATGAGCAGTTCTTC; CDR3 protein: CASSPGPGLAGYNEQFF
D gene: -; clone size: -; J gene: TRBJ2-7; V gene: TRBV5-6; CDR3 DNA: TGTGCCAGCAGCTTGCTCCGGGACACCTACGAGCAGTACTTC; CDR3 protein: CASSLLRDTYEQYF
D gene: TRBD2; clone size: -; J gene: TRBJ2-7; V gene: TRBV15; CDR3 DNA: TGTGCCACCAGCAGTGGGACTAGCGGGAGTAGCTACGAGCAGTACTTC; CDR3 protein: CATSSGTSGSSYEQYF
D gene: TRBD1; clone size: -; J gene: TRBJ1-2; V gene: TRBV10-3; CDR3 DNA: TGTGCCATCAGTCGGGACAGGCCTGACTATGGCTACACCTTC; CDR3 protein: CAISRDRPDYGYTF
D gene: TRBD2; clone size: -; J gene: TRBJ2-1; V gene: TRBV7-6; CDR3 DNA: TGTGCCAGCAGCTTAGGGGTGCCGGGGGGGCGTAATGAGCAGTTCTTC; CDR3 protein: CASSLGVPGGRNEQFF
D gene: TRBD1; clone size: few; J gene: TRBJ1-2; V gene: TRBV7-9; CDR3 DNA: TGTGCCAGCAGCTTTCAGGGGGCCTATGGCTACACCTTC; CDR3 protein: CASSFQGAYGYTF
D gene: TRBD2; clone size: -; J gene: TRBJ2-5; V gene: TRBV7-9; CDR3 DNA: TGTGCCAGCAGCCCCCAAGCGGGAGGGCAAGAGACCCAGTACTTC; CDR3 protein: CASSPQAGGQETQYF
D gene: -; clone size: -; J gene: TRBJ1-2; V gene: TRBV29-1; CDR3 DNA: TGCAGCGTTGAACCCTTCTATGGCTACACCTTC; CDR3 protein: CSVEPFYGYTF
D gene: -; clone size: -; J gene: TRBJ1-2; V gene: TRBV20-1; CDR3 DNA: TGCAGTGCTCATAAGAGCAGGAACTATGGCTACACCTTC; CDR3 protein: CSAHKSRNYGYTF
D gene: TRBD1; clone size: -; J gene: TRBJ1-1; V gene: TRBV7-6; CDR3 DNA: TGTGCCAGCAGCGATGGGGACAGGGTAAAAGCTTTCTTT; CDR3 protein: CASSDGDRVKAFF
D gene: -; clone size: -; J gene: TRBJ1-2; V gene: TRBV27; CDR3 DNA: TGTGCCAGCAGTTCGCAGGGTGGATTGTATGGCTACACCTTC; CDR3 protein: CASSSQGGLYGYTF
D gene: -; clone size: few; J gene: TRBJ2-5; V gene: TRBV29-1; CDR3 DNA: TGCAGCTTTTTGGGGGCGATCGAGACCCAGTACTTC; CDR3 protein: CSFLGAIETQYF
D gene: TRBD2; clone size: few; J gene: TRBJ2-5; V gene: TRBV5-1; CDR3 DNA: TGCGCCAGCAGCCACTTAGCGGGGATCGGGGAGACCCAGTACTTC; CDR3 protein: CASSHLAGIGETQYF
D gene: -; clone size: -; J gene: TRBJ2-3; V gene: TRBV12-3/TRBV12-4; CDR3 DNA: TGTGCCAGCAGTTTCCGGGAAGAAAGCACAGATACGCAGTATTTT; CDR3 protein: CASSFREESTDTQYF
D gene: -; clone size: -; J gene: TRBJ2-7; V gene: TRBV7-2; CDR3 DNA: TGTGCCAGCAGCTTAGGACGGCACTACGAGCAGTACTTC; CDR3 protein: CASSLGRHYEQYF
D gene: TRBD2; clone size: -; J gene: TRBJ2-5; V gene: TRBV10-3; CDR3 DNA: TGTGCCATCCGACTAGCGGGAAAGGAGACCCAGTACTTC; CDR3 protein: CAIRLAGKETQYF
D gene: -; clone size: -; J gene: TRBJ2-5; V gene: TRBV7-7; CDR3 DNA: TGTGCTAGCAGCTTCAAGAGGGGCGACCAAGAGACCCAGTACTTC; CDR3 protein: CASSFKRGDQETQYF
D gene: -; clone size: -; J gene: TRBJ1-1; V gene: TRBV7-9; CDR3 DNA: TGTGCCAGCAGCTTGCCCGACAGGTTGCTACAAATGAACACTGAAGCTTTCTTT; CDR3 protein: CASSLPDRLLQMNTEAFF
D gene: -; clone size: few; J gene: TRBJ2-5; V gene: TRBV7-3; CDR3 DNA: TGTGCCAGCAGCTTATCACACCCGGGACCCAAGTACTTC; CDR3 protein: CASSLSHPGPKYF
D gene: -; clone size: once; J gene: TRBJ2-1; V gene: TRBV12-3/TRBV12-4; CDR3 DNA: TGTGCCAGCACCGACGGGTATGAGCAGTTCTTC; CDR3 protein: CASTDGYEQFF
D gene: TRBD2; clone size: -; J gene: TRBJ2-3; V gene: TRBV15; CDR3 DNA: TGTGCCACCAGCGGAGCGGGGGCCCGGCCAGATACGCAGTATTTT; CDR3 protein: CATSGAGARPDTQYF
D gene: -; clone size: few; J gene: TRBJ1-2; V gene: TRBV10-3; CDR3 DNA: TGTGCCATCAGTGAGATGGGCCGAGGGGAGGCTGGCTACACCTTC; CDR3 protein: CAISEMGRGEAGYTF
D gene: -; clone size: -; J gene: TRBJ1-3; V gene: TRBV4-1; CDR3 DNA: TGCGCCAGCAGCCAAGAGTATGATGGAAACACCATATATTTT; CDR3 protein: CASSQEYDGNTIYF
D gene: -; clone size: -; J gene: TRBJ2-5; V gene: TRBV18; CDR3 DNA: TGTGCCAGCTCACCACTTAGCCGGGGAGGAGAAGAGACCCAGTACTTC; CDR3 protein: CASSPLSRGGEETQYF
D gene: -; clone size: few; J gene: TRBJ2-1; V gene: TRBV9; CDR3 DNA: TGTGCCAGCAGCCTCAATACTTACAATGAGCAGTTCTTC; CDR3 protein: CASSLNTYNEQFF